These 7 T cell receptor beta chains came from one sample sequenced in a study of blood T cell repertoires in COVID-19. TCRdb keeps only in-frame clones here, not all; method: immunoSEQ multiplex PCR. The table records 53,000 or so clones, 70% to 80% of them present only once. Sequencing used peripheral blood. All receptors derive from a man in his sixties with acute or convalescent COVID-19.

The chain recombines TRBV30 with TRBJ2-1, with TRBD2 matching 7 bases. Trimming took 1 base from V and 10 from J; bases not matched to a gene: 4. CDR1 is GTSNPN and CDR2 is SVGIG in the germline V gene (reference sequence). This CDR3 comprises 12 residues. The CDR3 reads CAWSDAGEEQFF. The CDR3 nucleotides read TGTGCCTGGAGTGATGCGGGAGAGGAGCAGTTCTTC. Variable domain in full (rest from reference TRBV30 and TRBJ2-1): SQTIHQWPATLVQPVGSPLSLECTVEGTSNPNLYWYRQAAGRGLQLLFYSVGIGQISSEVPQNLSASRPQDRQFILSSKKLLLSDSGFYLCAWSDAGEEQFFGPGTRLTVL.

The CDR3 protein is CASSRLAGTDTQYF. The DNA for the CDR3 is TGCGCCAGCAGTAGACTAGCGGGGACAGATACGCAGTATTTT. The gene calls are TRBV10-1 and TRBJ2-3, with 11 bases lining up with TRBD2. Germline values: CDR1 WNHNN, CDR2 SYGVQD (reference sequence). This CDR3 contains 14 residues. Unmatched junction bases numbered 1, after V lost 5 bases and J lost 3 bases.

This rearrangement joins TRBV12-5 to TRBJ2-2; possibly TRBD2 for D (5 bases). The V end was cut by 3 bases, the J end by 5 bases, with 16 bases between. CDR3 length: 16 residues. Per germline, CDR1 LGHNT and CDR2 FRNRAP. The CDR3 region is CASGFSVGVGTGELFF. The CDR3 DNA reads TGTGCTAGTGGTTTCTCCGTGGGAGTAGGGACCGGGGAGCTGTTTTTT.

This chain uses TRBV28 with TRBJ1-5, with no clear D. The CDR3 sequence is 17 residues long. V was shortened by 2 bases and J by 6 bases, with 20 bases between the two germline ends. The germline V gene encodes CDR1 MDHEN and CDR2 SYDVKM. The CDR3 DNA follows: TGTGCCAGCAGTTTAGGTGGGTCCCATGGAGGGAGTCAGCCCCAGCATTTT. It is translated as CASSLGGSHGGSQPQHF.

The chain joins TRBV4-1 to TRBJ1-3; 7 nucleotides align to TRBD1. CDR3 length: 15 residues. The germline V gene encodes CDR1 MGHRA and CDR2 YSYEKL. Germline trimming cut 1 base from V and 2 bases from J; bases unmatched to any gene: 2. The CDR3 is CASSQATGAGNTIYF. DNA of the CDR3: TGCGCCAGCAGCCAAGCCACAGGGGCTGGAAACACCATATATTTT.

The chain carries TRBV5-1 and TRBJ2-1; 8 bases line up with TRBD2. The CDR3 is 15 residues long. Germline CDR1 SGHRS, CDR2 YFSETQ. Losses at the gene ends were 3 bases for V and 8 bases for J; bases not matched to a gene: 10. CDR3 region: CASSSTSGPQYEQFF. The DNA for the CDR3 is TGCGCCAGCAGCTCAACTAGCGGTCCTCAATATGAGCAGTTCTTC. Supplemented by reference TRBV5-1 and TRBJ2-1, the full variable domain reads KAGVTQTPRYLIKTRGQQVTLSCSPISGHRSVSWYQQTPGQGLQFLFEYFSETQRNKGNFPGRFSGRQFSNSRSEMNVSTLELGDSALYLCASSSTSGPQYEQFFGPGTRLTVL.

The rearrangement joins TRBV25-1 to TRBJ2-3; 8 nucleotides align to TRBD1. The CDR3 has 13 residues. In germline, CDR1 is MGHDK, CDR2 SYGVNS. After removal of 5 bases from V and 6 bases from J, the junction contained 4 bases not matched to a gene. CDR3 protein: CASSRQGMDTQYF. Written as DNA, the CDR3 is TGTGCCAGCAGTCGACAGGGGATGGATACGCAGTATTTT.